Listed here are 30 T cell receptor beta chains from one sample, sequenced in a study of a mutant IDH1 vaccine in newly diagnosed glioma (dated by TCRdb to the early 2020s). The label giving this sample's time point can be read as: baseline, week 1 (first vaccination visit). Interpreted using the paper, the treatment or condition label stands for: pre-vaccination baseline after standard-of-care therapy. Library preparation employed the immunoSEQ multiplex PCR assay. What TCRdb holds here is the immuneACCESS table cut down to in-frame rearrangements. Part of the clones is not present; checked against another copy, under half of the missing clones reflect an unresolved V gene, and the others are unexplained. The sample table shows 75,000 to 100,000 clones, and approximately 80% are seen once. About 5.6% of the sample goes to the ten largest clones. Specimen: PBMCs, collected from a glioma patient treated with radiotherapy, temozolomide or both. Receptors were obtained from a man aged 40-49 years with glioma. Some clones in this sample may be carry-over from other donors' samples.

The rearrangement links TRBV2 to TRBJ1-1, with D unclear. Germline loops: CDR1 SNHLY, CDR2 FYNNEI. Trimming removed 11 bases at V and 5 bases at J, with 15 bases between. This CDR3 contains 12 residues. In DNA form, the CDR3 reads TGTGCCGGTGGGCCGAAATGGACTGAAGCTTTCTTT. Its translation: CAGGPKWTEAFF.

V and J are TRBV7-9 and TRBJ1-1, with 7 bases aligning to TRBD1. This CDR3 is 15 amino acids long. V trimming: 4 bases; J trimming: 3 bases; junction bases outside the gene matches: 8. The germline CDR1 and CDR2 sequences are SEHNR and FQNEAQ (reference sequence). CDR3: CASSSATGAHTEAFF. The DNA for the CDR3 is TGTGCCAGCAGCTCGGCAACAGGGGCTCACACTGAAGCTTTCTTT.

This clone was found once. V gene TRBV14 combines with J gene TRBJ2-7; D assignment may be TRBD1 or TRBD2 (5 bases each). Germline V gene data show CDR1 as SGHDN and CDR2 as FVKESK. The V end lost 0 bases, the J end lost 0 bases, and 15 bases lay between the germline ends. This CDR3 has 17 amino acids. The chain's CDR3 is CASSQDRIRDRSYEQYF. CDR3 DNA sequence: TGTGCCAGCAGCCAAGATAGAATAAGGGACCGCTCCTACGAGCAGTACTTC.

This sequence joins TRBV5-6 and TRBJ1-1; the match to TRBD1 covers 9 bases. Germline CDR1 reads SGHDT; CDR2 reads YYEEEE. The V gene end was trimmed by 4 bases and the J gene end by 0 bases; junction bases not matched to a gene: 13. This CDR3 has 18 amino acids. The CDR3 nucleotides are TGTGCCAGCAGCATAGGGACAGGGTTTTTCGTAATGAACACTGAAGCTTTCTTT. Amino acids: CASSIGTGFFVMNTEAFF.

The chain combines TRBV10-3 with TRBJ2-7, with TRBD1 identical over 9 bases. Trimming cost V 10 bases and J 6 bases; bases outside gene matches: 4. The CDR3 runs 11 residues. From germline, CDR1 is ENHRY and CDR2 SYGVKD. The CDR3 DNA reads TGTGCCACAGGGACAGGGATCGAGCAGTACTTC. Its protein is CATGTGIEQYF.

The genes are TRBV19 and TRBJ1-3; tentatively, D is TRBD1 (5 bases). Per germline, CDR1 LNHDA and CDR2 SQIVND (reference sequence). The CDR3 sequence is 14 residues long. Deletions cut 4 bases from V and 0 bases from J, with 7 bases between. The CDR3 loop is CASSTGFSGNTIYF. CDR3 DNA: TGTGCCAGTAGTACAGGGTTCTCTGGAAACACCATATATTTT.

The chain joins TRBV6-6 to TRBJ1-5, with TRBD1 as a possible D gene (6 bases). Germline loops: CDR1 MNHNY, CDR2 SVGAGI (reference sequence). The CDR3 extends over 15 amino acids. The V and J ends lost 7 bases and 0 bases respectively, with 13 bases between them. The CDR3 loop reads CASTSGTNSNQPQHF. The DNA for the CDR3 is TGTGCCAGCACTTCGGGGACAAATAGCAATCAGCCCCAGCATTTT.

This rearrangement joins TRBV5-1 to TRBJ1-1; D may be TRBD1 (5 bases). Trimming removed 6 bases at V and 5 bases at J, with 8 bases between. The CDR3 is 11 amino acids. Germline loops: CDR1 SGHRS, CDR2 YFSETQ. DNA of the CDR3: TGCGCCAGCACGGGGGGTACTGAAGCTTTCTTT. Translating gives CASTGGTEAFF.

Only a few counts were recorded for this clone. The chain carries TRBV25-1 and TRBJ1-5, with D possibly TRBD1 on 6 matching bases. CDR1 MGHDK and CDR2 SYGVNS come from the germline V gene. Between the trimmed V and J ends, which lost 3 bases and 5 bases, there was a span of 11 bases. The CDR3 runs to 14 residues. The CDR3 is CASSDSGGDQPQHF. CDR3 nucleotides: TGTGCCAGCAGTGATTCGGGGGGCGATCAGCCCCAGCATTTT.

This clone was seen once. This chain uses TRBV30 with TRBJ2-3; 8 positions agree with TRBD2. The CDR3 contains 15 residues. Germline V gene sequence: CDR1 GTSNPN, CDR2 SVGIG (reference sequence). With V trimmed by 8 bases and J by 2 bases, 12 bases remained unmatched. CDR3 sequence reads: CAGNRAGGYTDTQYF. In nucleotides, the CDR3 is TGTGCCGGGAACCGGGCGGGGGGCTACACAGATACGCAGTATTTT.

The J gene is TRBJ2-5, the V gene TRBV4-2; TRBD2 agrees at 12 bases. CDR3 length: 17 residues. Germline V CDR1 and CDR2: LGHNA, YNFKEQ. The V gene end was trimmed by 3 bases and the J gene end by 1 base; junction bases not matched to a gene: 6. For the CDR3, the DNA is TGTGCCAGCAGCCATGCCGGGACTAGCGGGCGCCAAGAGACCCAGTACTTC. The encoded protein is CASSHAGTSGRQETQYF.

The rearrangement joins TRBV5-1 to TRBJ2-6, with D unclear. The CDR3 has 15 residues. V lost 5 bases to trimming and J lost 0 bases, with 9 bases between them. From germline, CDR1 is SGHRS and CDR2 YFSETQ. CDR3 sequence reads: CASRQSDSGANVLTF. DNA for the CDR3: TGCGCCAGCAGACAGTCAGACTCTGGGGCCAACGTCCTGACTTTC.

Only a few counts were recorded for this clone. The V gene is TRBV9, the J gene TRBJ1-1; 8 positions match TRBD1. CDR1 is SGDLS, CDR2 YYNGEE, per germline. This CDR3 contains 14 residues. Unmatched junction bases numbered 10, after V lost 5 bases and J lost 7 bases. CDR3 bases: TGTGCCAGCAGGACAGGGGAACGGGGCGGTGAAGCTTTCTTT. Protein product: CASRTGERGGEAFF.

The chain is built from TRBV4-2 and TRBJ2-2; 10 bases are a match to TRBD1. Germline V gene lookup returns CDR1 LGHNA and CDR2 YNFKEQ. The CDR3 extends over 16 amino acids. The ends lost 3 bases at V and 7 bases at J; junction bases unmatched: 8. The CDR3 reads CASSQVGTGDNGELFF. The CDR3 nucleotides are TGTGCCAGCAGCCAGGTCGGGACAGGGGATAACGGGGAGCTGTTTTTT.

The chain employs TRBV11-3 and TRBJ1-1; D is unresolved. CDR3 size: 13 residues. Trimming stripped 6 bases from V and 0 bases from J, with 8 bases between. Germline assignment: CDR1 SGHNT and CDR2 YENEEA. CDR3 in DNA: TGTGCCAGCAGACAGAGTATGAACACTGAAGCTTTCTTT. Amino acids: CASRQSMNTEAFF.

The chain couples TRBV6-5 to TRBJ1-6; 7 nucleotides agree with TRBD1. CDR1 is MNHEY and CDR2 is SVGAGI in the germline V gene. V shed 6 bases, J shed 6 bases, and the junction held 2 bases outside the gene matches. CDR3 length: 13 residues. The CDR3 sequence is CASRGQFNSPLHF. CDR3 coding DNA: TGTGCCAGCAGGGGACAGTTTAATTCACCCCTCCACTTT.

The chain links TRBV15 to TRBJ2-7; 9 positions match TRBD1. The trim removed 1 base at V and 6 bases at J, leaving 1 base unmatched. Germline values: CDR1 LNHNV, CDR2 YYDKDF (reference sequence). The CDR3 consists of 13 residues. Here the CDR3 reads CATSRVGQGEQYF. The CDR3 DNA follows: TGTGCCACCAGCAGAGTGGGACAGGGCGAGCAGTACTTC.

The J gene is TRBJ2-3, the V gene TRBV7-6; the D is unclear. CDR1 is SGHVS and CDR2 is FNYEAQ in the germline V gene. Trimming took off 6 bases at V and 2 bases at J, with 9 bases between the two ends. The CDR3 sequence is 13 residues long. The CDR3 nucleotides read TGTGCCAGCAGTCCCACCGTCACAGATACGCAGTATTTT. Translated, it gives CASSPTVTDTQYF.

J is TRBJ2-7 and V is TRBV4-1; the D gene is possibly TRBD2 (6 bases). The CDR3 contains 15 residues. V was clipped by 1 base and J by 3 bases, with 13 bases between them. CDR1 and CDR2 (germline): MGHRA, YSYEKL. The CDR3 nucleotides read TGCGCCAGCAGCCAAGGTGAGGGAGGCCTCTACGAGCAGTACTTC. Residues: CASSQGEGGLYEQYF.

The V gene is TRBV2, the J gene TRBJ2-3; unclear D gene. Per the germline V gene, CDR1 is SNHLY and CDR2 is FYNNEI. There are 13 residues in the CDR3. The V end was cut by 7 bases, the J end by 4 bases, with 12 bases between. Here the CDR3 reads CASKTSRADTQYF. The DNA for the CDR3 is TGTGCCAGCAAAACTTCACGAGCAGATACGCAGTATTTT.

This chain joins TRBV29-1 and TRBJ1-2, with D hard to call. The CDR3 totals 14 residues. The germline gives CDR1 SQVTM, CDR2 ANQGSEA. V was cut by 7 bases and J by 0 bases, with 15 bases left in between. The CDR3 protein is CSATRGSTNYGYTF. The CDR3 nucleotides are TGCAGCGCCACCCGGGGTAGCACTAACTATGGCTACACCTTC.

Written as DNA, the CDR3 is TGTGCCACCAGCAGAGGGCAGGGGGGAGAGACCCAGTACTTC. Amino acids: CATSRGQGGETQYF. The V call is TRBV15, the J call TRBJ2-5, with D possibly being TRBD1 (7 bases). This CDR3 has 14 residues. V lost 1 base to trimming and J lost 4 bases, with 10 bases between them. The germline CDR1 and CDR2 sequences are LNHNV and YYDKDF (reference sequence).

The chain carries TRBV6-5 and TRBJ1-6; 9 bases fit TRBD1. Germline V gives CDR1 MNHEY, CDR2 SVGAGI. The junction had 6 bases not matched to a gene; V was cut back by 3 bases and J by 9 bases. The CDR3 has 15 residues. The CDR3 nucleotides read TGTGCCAGCAGTTATGGGACAGGGAAGGTTTCACCCCTCCACTTT. Protein sequence: CASSYGTGKVSPLHF.

In this sample, this clone turned up a few times. This chain connects TRBV19 to TRBJ1-6; 10 bases map to TRBD1. The trim removed 6 bases at V and 13 bases at J, leaving 9 bases unmatched. The CDR3 covers 14 residues. CDR1 and CDR2 from the germline V gene are LNHDA and SQIVND (reference sequence). In DNA form, the CDR3 reads TGTGCCAGTAGGACAGGGGGCGGGCCTTCCCCCCTCCACTTT. Its translation is CASRTGGGPSPLHF.

This chain uses TRBV5-1 with TRBJ2-2; D tentatively reads TRBD1 or TRBD2 (5 bases each). CDR3 length: 18 amino acids. V dropped 2 bases and J dropped 0 bases, with 17 bases sitting between them. The germline V gene encodes CDR1 SGHRS and CDR2 YFSETQ. CDR3 in DNA: TGCGCCAGCAGCTTCCGACCCCACGGGACGTCGAACACCGGGGAGCTGTTTTTT. It encodes CASSFRPHGTSNTGELFF.

This rearrangement joins TRBV30 to TRBJ2-3; D gene ambiguous. The CDR3 totals 14 residues. CDR1 is GTSNPN, CDR2 SVGIG, per germline (reference sequence). V was pared by 2 bases and J by 5 bases, with 14 bases between. The CDR3 nucleotides read TGTGCCTGGAGTTTTCTCCCGTCTGGAGATACGCAGTATTTT. Translating gives CAWSFLPSGDTQYF.

This clone was observed a single time. The chain is built from TRBV6-1 and TRBJ1-6; a possible D gene is TRBD1 (6 bases). The CDR3 totals 14 residues. V was pared by 5 bases and J by 8 bases, with 13 bases between. Per germline, CDR1 MNHNS and CDR2 SASEGT. This CDR3 is CASSRGAGDSPLHF. CDR3 DNA sequence: TGTGCCAGCAGTCGCGGAGCAGGGGATTCACCCCTCCACTTT.

The DNA of the CDR3 is TGTGCCAGCAGTCCCACAGGGGACGGCTACACCTTC. This codes for CASSPTGDGYTF. The rearrangement uses TRBV27 and TRBJ1-2; 7 bases map to TRBD1. J gave up 8 bases and V 5 bases, and 5 bases lay outside the gene matches. The CDR3 length is 12 residues. Germline V CDR1 and CDR2: MNHEY, SMNVEV (reference sequence).

The rearrangement uses TRBV2 and TRBJ1-2; D not resolved. There are 11 residues in the CDR3. The V and J ends lost 4 bases and 4 bases respectively, with 4 bases between them. Germline V gives CDR1 SNHLY, CDR2 FYNNEI. CDR3 coding DNA: TGTGCCAGCAGTGGCACCTATGGCTACACCTTC. Protein product: CASSGTYGYTF.

V gene TRBV15 combines with J gene TRBJ2-5, with unresolved D. The CDR3 totals 16 residues. Per the germline V gene, CDR1 is LNHNV and CDR2 is YYDKDF (reference sequence). The V and J ends lost 1 base and 2 bases respectively, with 14 bases between them. The CDR3 is CATSRVIFGVQETQYF. The CDR3 nucleotides are TGTGCCACCAGCAGAGTAATTTTTGGAGTGCAAGAGACCCAGTACTTC.